These T cell receptor beta chains were read from a single sample in a study of CD8 T cells in ankylosing spondylitis. TCRdb reprocessed the 5' RACE reads with MiXCR, giving one entry per CDR3 protein. This table has about 800,000 distinct CDR3 sequences, about 12% appearing once. Sequenced sample: blood, either unsorted or a sorted T cell fraction (not recorded which). The receptors were sampled from a male donor with ankylosing spondylitis. Each CDR3 is given with its conserved first and last residue. D genes are given only for firm matches. Some rows mark clone size as missing; the rest say once, few, many or name a class of expanded clone.

j_gene,d_gene,v_gene,abundance,len,CDR3aa,CDR3nt
TRBJ1-4,NA,TRBV5-5,NA,15,CASSLGPSTNEKLFF,TGTGCCAGCAGCTTGGGGCCTTCAACTAATGAAAAACTGTTTTTT
TRBJ1-2,NA,TRBV20-1,many,12,CSARMGNYGYTF,TGCAGTGCTAGAATGGGCAACTATGGCTACACCTTC
TRBJ1-5,TRBD1,TRBV6-6,NA,13,CASSDRVKQPQHF,TGTGCCAGCAGCGACAGGGTAAAGCAGCCCCAGCATTTT
TRBJ1-2,NA,TRBV29-1,NA,12,CSADSRNYGYTF,TGCAGCGCCGACAGCCGGAACTATGGCTACACCTTC
TRBJ2-7,NA,TRBV10-3,many,13,CAISEGGYYEQYF,TGTGCCATCAGTGAGGGCGGATACTACGAGCAGTACTTC
TRBJ2-5,NA,TRBV12-3/TRBV12-4,few,16,CASSLAGTYTDETQYF,TGTGCCAGCAGTCTCGCCGGGACCTACACTGACGAGACCCAGTACTTC
TRBJ1-1,NA,TRBV20-1,few,14,CSARVAGMGTEAFF,TGCAGTGCTAGAGTCGCAGGAATGGGGACTGAAGCTTTCTTT
TRBJ2-3,NA,TRBV5-1,few,15,CASSLVRESFDTQYF,TGCGCCAGCAGCTTGGTCAGGGAAAGTTTCGATACGCAGTATTTT
TRBJ1-6,NA,TRBV7-2,NA,16,CASSQSGGSYNSPLHF,TGTGCCAGCAGCCAATCAGGTGGCTCCTATAATTCACCCCTCCACTTT
TRBJ1-2,TRBD1,TRBV29-1,many,13,CSAQDRGWYGYTF,TGCAGCGCCCAGGACAGGGGTTGGTATGGCTACACCTTC
TRBJ1-1,TRBD1,TRBV6-1,NA,14,CASSPAGGWAEAFF,TGTGCCAGCAGTCCCGCAGGGGGCTGGGCTGAAGCTTTCTTT
TRBJ2-2,NA,TRBV7-2,NA,15,CASSLVAVFTGELFF,TGTGCCAGCAGCTTAGTCGCTGTGTTTACCGGGGAGCTGTTTTTT
TRBJ2-7,TRBD2,TRBV18,NA,15,CASSITSGGSPEQYF,TGTGCCAGCTCAATAACTAGCGGGGGCTCGCCCGAGCAGTACTTC
TRBJ2-3,TRBD1,TRBV29-1,many,14,CSVDRGRGTDTQYF,TGCAGCGTTGACAGGGGGCGAGGCACAGATACGCAGTATTTT
TRBJ2-1,TRBD2,TRBV20-1,few,15,CSASAGGSGRSEQFF,TGCAGTGCTAGCGCCGGCGGCAGCGGGAGGAGTGAGCAGTTCTTC
TRBJ1-2,NA,TRBV5-1,few,15,CASSLERQAYYGYTF,TGCGCCAGCAGCTTGGAGAGACAGGCGTACTATGGCTACACCTTC
TRBJ1-6,NA,TRBV28,few,16,CASSPSSFTGNSPLHF,TGTGCCAGCAGCCCCTCCTCATTTACAGGGAATTCACCCCTCCACTTT
TRBJ2-1,TRBD1,TRBV7-2,few,17,CASSRQAGTGVYNEQFF,TGTGCCAGCAGCCGTCAGGCGGGGACAGGAGTCTACAATGAGCAGTTCTTC
TRBJ2-3,TRBD2,TRBV7-9,few,15,CASSYRGEVTDTQYF,TGTGCCAGCAGTTACCGGGGGGAGGTGACAGATACGCAGTATTTT
TRBJ2-1,TRBD2,TRBV4-2,few,16,CASSQGRRETYNEQFF,TGTGCCAGCAGCCAAGGGCGGCGGGAGACGTACAATGAGCAGTTCTTC
TRBJ2-5,NA,TRBV7-9,many,15,CASSLIGDRQETQYF,TGTGCCAGCAGCTTAATTGGCGACAGACAGGAGACCCAGTACTTC
TRBJ2-3,TRBD2,TRBV24-1,few,15,CATSGTSGPTDTQYF,TGTGCCACCAGTGGAACTAGCGGACCGACAGATACGCAGTATTTT
TRBJ2-5,NA,TRBV18,few,16,CASSPPRDRQRETQYF,TGTGCCAGCTCACCACCGAGGGACCGACAGAGGGAGACCCAGTACTTC
TRBJ2-1,TRBD2,TRBV20-1,many,13,CSARGLAGLEQFF,TGCAGTGCTAGAGGCCTAGCGGGACTTGAGCAGTTCTTC
TRBJ2-3,TRBD2,TRBV20-1,NA,14,CSATTSGISDTQYF,TGCAGTGCGACGACTAGCGGGATATCAGATACGCAGTATTTT
TRBJ2-1,NA,TRBV28,NA,14,CASSLLVLRSEQFF,TGTGCCAGCAGTTTATTAGTATTGCGAAGCGAGCAGTTCTTC
TRBJ2-4,NA,TRBV12-3/TRBV12-4,few,15,CASSLVGGGKNIQYF,TGTGCCAGCAGTTTAGTAGGGGGGGGCAAAAACATTCAGTACTTC